One and the same sample provided the 8 T cell receptor beta chains below, sequenced in a study of cytomegalovirus exposure and HLA in healthy donors. Produced via immunoSEQ multiplex PCR; TCRdb's table is partial and in-frame only. The table includes about 130,000 clones, about 80% detected once. Specimen: PBMCs. Source of these receptors: a man aged 25 to 45 in good health and CMV-seropositive.

The chain is built from TRBV5-1 and TRBJ2-7; D is perhaps TRBD1 (5 bases). The CDR3 consists of 16 residues. The germline gives CDR1 SGHRS, CDR2 YFSETQ. Trimming took 2 bases from V and 2 from J, leaving 17 bases between them. The DNA for the CDR3 is TGCGCCAGCAGCTTATACTCAACAGGAACCACCTACGAGCAGTACTTC. Encoded protein: CASSLYSTGTTYEQYF.

This clone has just one count. CDR3 in DNA: TGCGCCAGCAGCTTGGAGCGCCCAGGGGGTGAAAAACTGTTTTTT. Translating it yields CASSLERPGGEKLFF. V is TRBV5-1 and J is TRBJ1-4; TRBD1 matches 7 bases. CDR3 length: 15 amino acids. Trimming at V came to 0 bases and at J to 7 bases, leaving 6 bases not matched to a gene. Germline V gives CDR1 SGHRS, CDR2 YFSETQ.

V gene TRBV4-1 combines with J gene TRBJ2-2; 11 nucleotides match TRBD2. The CDR3 has 19 amino acids. V lost 0 bases to trimming and J lost 2 bases; unmatched junction nucleotides: 8. Germline CDR1 reads MGHRA; CDR2 reads YSYEKL. The CDR3 loop is CASSQEMTSGNLNTGELFF. CDR3 nucleotides: TGCGCCAGCAGCCAAGAAATGACTAGCGGGAACCTTAACACCGGGGAGCTGTTTTTT.

V gene TRBV2 combines with J gene TRBJ2-7, with 13 bases fitting TRBD2. Germline trimming cut 7 bases from V and 0 bases from J; bases unmatched to any gene: 9. CDR1 is SNHLY, CDR2 FYNNEI, per germline. The CDR3 consists of 17 residues. CDR3 in DNA: TGTGCCAGCACCCCTGAACTAGCGGGAGGGGGCTCCTACGAGCAGTACTTC. Translated, it gives CASTPELAGGGSYEQYF.

This chain links TRBV4-3 with TRBJ1-6; TRBD1 aligns across 8 bases. Germline CDR1 and CDR2: LGHNA and YSLEER. Trimming took 1 base from V and 7 from J; bases not matched to a gene: 9. CDR3 size: 17 residues. The CDR3 protein is CASSQARQGKRNSPLHF. For the CDR3, the DNA is TGCGCCAGCAGCCAAGCCAGACAGGGGAAGAGAAATTCACCCCTCCACTTT.

The V gene is TRBV19, the J gene TRBJ2-1; TRBD2 agrees at 13 bases. Germline V lookup: CDR1 LNHDA, CDR2 SQIVND (reference sequence). This CDR3 contains 17 residues. Unmatched junction bases numbered 7, after V lost 1 base and J lost 7 bases. CDR3 sequence: CASSIVGGLAGRNEQFF. The CDR3 DNA is TGTGCCAGTAGTATAGTCGGGGGACTAGCGGGAAGGAATGAGCAGTTCTTC.

The chain carries TRBV9 and TRBJ2-1, with 8 nucleotides matching TRBD2. J lost 2 bases, V lost 0 bases, and 4 bases had no gene match. The CDR3 loop spans 16 amino acids. Germline CDR1 is SGDLS and CDR2 is YYNGEE. CDR3 sequence: CASSVGGSGTYNEQFF. As DNA, the CDR3 is TGTGCCAGCAGCGTAGGGGGTAGCGGGACCTACAATGAGCAGTTCTTC.

This clone was counted only a few times. The chain carries TRBV5-4 and TRBJ1-1; D call uncertain. Trimming removed 2 bases at V and 4 bases at J, with 6 bases between. The CDR3 sequence is 12 residues long. The germline V gene has CDR1 SGHNT and CDR2 YYREEE (reference sequence). For the CDR3, the DNA is TGTGCCAGCAGCTTATCCGGCACTGAAGCTTTCTTT. Translation gives CASSLSGTEAFF.